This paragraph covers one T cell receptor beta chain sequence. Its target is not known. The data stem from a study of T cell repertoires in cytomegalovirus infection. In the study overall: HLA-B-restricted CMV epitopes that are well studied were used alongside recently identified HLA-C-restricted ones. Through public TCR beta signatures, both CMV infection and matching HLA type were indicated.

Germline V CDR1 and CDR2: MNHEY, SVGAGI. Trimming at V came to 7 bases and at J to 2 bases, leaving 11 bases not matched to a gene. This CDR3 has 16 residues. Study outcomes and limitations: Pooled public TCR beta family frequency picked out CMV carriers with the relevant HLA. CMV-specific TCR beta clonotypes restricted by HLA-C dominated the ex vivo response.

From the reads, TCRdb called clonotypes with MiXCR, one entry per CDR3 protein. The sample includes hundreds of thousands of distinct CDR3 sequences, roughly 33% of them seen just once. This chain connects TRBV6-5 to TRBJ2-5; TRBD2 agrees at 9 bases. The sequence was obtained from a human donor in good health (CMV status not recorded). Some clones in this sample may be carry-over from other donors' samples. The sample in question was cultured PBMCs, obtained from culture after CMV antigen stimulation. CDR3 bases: TGTGCCAGCACCTCCTTGCGGGAGGGCCCTCAAGAGACCCAGTACTTC. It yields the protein CASTSLREGPQETQYF.